These T cell receptor beta chains were read from a single sample in a study of blood T cell repertoires in COVID-19. The data were produced by immunoSEQ multiplex PCR, yet TCRdb's version contains in-frame clones alone and is incomplete. The sample lists 200,000 to 250,000 clones, about 90% occurring once. The specimen sequenced was peripheral blood. These receptors all stem from a woman aged 18-29 years who had recovered from COVID-19. Both conserved end residues are part of each CDR3. A D gene is named only where the DNA matches it firmly.

NA | TRBV13 | CASSSGLSYNEQFF
NA | TRBV19 | CASSLRDRETQYF
TRBD1 | TRBV9 | CASSVSTGTGVNEQYF
NA | TRBV14 | CASSWGFGYEQYF
TRBD2 | TRBV3-1/TRBV3-2 | CASSQWTSGIPEQFF
TRBD1 | TRBV18 | CASSPLPTGGEQFF
TRBD1 | TRBV29-1 | CSVGGQGNEQFF
TRBD1 | TRBV29-1 | CSVRGTEGAIYGYTF
NA | TRBV11-2 | CATFAGPSSYNEQFF
NA | TRBV14 | CASSHTYEQYF
NA | TRBV7-9 | CASSPKPAGELFF
NA | TRBV5-1 | CASSLMSGIFTGNTIYF
TRBD2 | TRBV7-3 | CASSSRTSGGTDTQYF
NA | TRBV29-1 | CSVEDPGTEAFF
NA | TRBV11-2 | CASSKTSGYTF
TRBD1 | TRBV9 | CASSTYRGLDTEAFF
NA | TRBV4-2 | CASSQEGAGGNEKLFF
NA | TRBV15 | CATWGVGQETQYF
NA | TRBV7-2 | CASSFEPNQETQYF
NA | TRBV4-3 | CASSPGVSDRTREQYF
TRBD1 | TRBV5-5 | CASSSQNRGLGTEAFF
TRBD2 | TRBV11-1 | CASSLVSGRFGTQYF
NA | TRBV7-8 | CASSTQRGNSNQPQHF
NA | TRBV5-4 | CASGDSREWEDGYTF
NA | TRBV3-1/TRBV3-2 | CASTRATNTGELFF
TRBD2 | TRBV10-2 | CASRPRLAGEGETQYF
NA | TRBV7-8 | CASSFYYSTDTQYF
NA | TRBV24-1 | CATSDRLYGYTF
TRBD2 | TRBV5-1 | CASSLGTSGYEQYF
TRBD2 | TRBV24-1 | CATSDPSGESYNEQFF
TRBD2 | TRBV5-4 | CASHFAGLAQNEQFF
NA | TRBV30 | CAWSVLGGELFF
NA | TRBV4-1 | CASSQDWGPTNYGYTF
NA | TRBV4-3 | CASSYRAPGANVLTF
TRBD1 | TRBV5-6 | CASSSGGEAEAFF
NA | TRBV10-1 | CASSESLYTDTQYF
NA | TRBV18 | CASSTLGTGTDTQYF
NA | TRBV30 | CAWSRAGNYGYTF
TRBD2 | TRBV6-2/TRBV6-3 | CASSYWAGVYEQYF
NA | TRBV6-2/TRBV6-3 | CASSRPHRDYGYTF
NA | TRBV5-4 | CASRGQSSYNEQFF
NA | TRBV19 | CASSIRRMNTEAFF
TRBD2 | TRBV7-9 | CASSFPSTSGGSYNEQFF
NA | TRBV5-6 | CASSLLRDDMNTEAFF
NA | TRBV29-1 | CSVENVGEAFF
NA | TRBV28 | CASSLQGAGGNTIYF
NA | TRBV5-6 | CASSVRDNTYEQYF
NA | TRBV5-1 | CASSFTSLETQYF
NA | TRBV24-1 | CATRDSSGANVLTF
TRBD2 | TRBV6-5 | CASARMGGRIYEQYF
NA | TRBV2 | CASSEGAVFNEKLFF
NA | TRBV29-1 | CSVVEWGELFF
NA | TRBV30 | CAWSVRGLSGNTIYF
NA | TRBV29-1 | CSVGQRAYGYTF
NA | TRBV30 | CAWSVRTESNEQFF
TRBD1 | TRBV19 | CASSLGTGAEAFF
NA | TRBV9 | CASSVGGFTDTQYF